This TCR beta chain was observed in a study of blood T cells in healthy people across ages. It was with a sample-barcoded 5' primer and a J-beta primer mix that a second PCR of roughly 6 to 11 cycles was run. TCRdb re-analysed the 5' RACE reads in MiXCR, keeping a single row per CDR3 protein. The sample has 800,000 or so distinct CDR3 sequences; 20% to 25% are singletons. V was clipped by 0 bases and J by 5 bases; unmatched bases: 7. This CDR3 is 16 amino acids long. From germline, CDR1 is MNHEY and CDR2 SVGAGI. These data also formed part of another study, on T cells of mothers and their children. That source notes: Maternal samples each gave over 10 million TCR beta CDR3 reads, and child samples approximately 3 million each.

The receptor comes from a boy aged 10-17 years in good health. Sequenced material: blood. The chain couples TRBV6-5 to TRBJ2-3, with TRBD2 identical over 8 bases. The DNA for the CDR3 is TGTGCCAGCAGTTACTCCCAGCGGGGGCTCGGAGATACGCAGTATTTT. This gives the protein CASSYSQRGLGDTQYF.